This T cell receptor (beta chain) originates from a study of cytomegalovirus exposure and HLA in healthy donors. It was with 60 Vbeta and 13 Jbeta primers that the PCR ran. Assay used: immunoSEQ multiplex PCR; TCRdb lists only in-frame clones, some missing. Its table lists about 210,000 clones. CDR1 and CDR2 (germline): MNHNS, SASEGT. This CDR3 spans 17 amino acids. V gave up 0 bases and J gave up 7 bases, with 19 bases separating them. The receptor was derived from a woman in her twenties or thirties in good health and CMV-seropositive. The sequencing input was PBMCs. J is TRBJ1-3 and V is TRBV6-1; tentatively, D is TRBD1 (5 bases). For the CDR3, the DNA is TGTGCCAGCAGTGAAGCATTACAGGTCTTAGAAGGGAACACCATATATTTT. Its translation is CASSEALQVLEGNTIYF.